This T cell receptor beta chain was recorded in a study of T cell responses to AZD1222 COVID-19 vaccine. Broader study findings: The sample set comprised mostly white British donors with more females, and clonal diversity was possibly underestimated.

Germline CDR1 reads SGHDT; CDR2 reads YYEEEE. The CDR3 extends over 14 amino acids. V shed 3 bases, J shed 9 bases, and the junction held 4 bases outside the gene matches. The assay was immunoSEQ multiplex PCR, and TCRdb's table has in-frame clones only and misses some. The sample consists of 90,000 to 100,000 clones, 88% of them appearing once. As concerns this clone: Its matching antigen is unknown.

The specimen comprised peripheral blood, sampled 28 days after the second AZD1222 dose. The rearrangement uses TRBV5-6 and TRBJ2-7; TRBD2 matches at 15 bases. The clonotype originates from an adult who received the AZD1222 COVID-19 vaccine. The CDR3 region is CASSWGTSGRSQYF. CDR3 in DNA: TGTGCCAGCAGCTGGGGGACTAGCGGGAGGTCGCAGTACTTC.